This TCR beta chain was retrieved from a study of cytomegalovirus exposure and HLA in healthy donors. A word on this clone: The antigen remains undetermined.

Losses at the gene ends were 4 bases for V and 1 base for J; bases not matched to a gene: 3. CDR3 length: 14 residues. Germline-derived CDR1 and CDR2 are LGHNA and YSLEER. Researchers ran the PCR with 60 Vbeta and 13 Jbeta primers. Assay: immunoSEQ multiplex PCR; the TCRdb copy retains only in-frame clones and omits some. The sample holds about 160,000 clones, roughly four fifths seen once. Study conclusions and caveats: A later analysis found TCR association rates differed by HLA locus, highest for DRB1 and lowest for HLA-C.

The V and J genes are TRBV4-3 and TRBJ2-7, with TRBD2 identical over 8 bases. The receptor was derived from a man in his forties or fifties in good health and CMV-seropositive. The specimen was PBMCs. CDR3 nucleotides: TGCGCCAGCAGCCCGGGACTAGGATCCTACGAGCAGTACTTC. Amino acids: CASSPGLGSYEQYF.